These T cell receptor beta chains were read from a single sample in a study of CD8 T cells in Susac syndrome. TCRdb redid the calling of the immunoSEQ multiplex PCR reads with MiXCR, one entry per CDR3 protein. Among approximately 150,000 distinct CDR3 sequences listed, 94% were seen once. The sequenced material came from CD4+ T cells from PBMCs. The source of these receptors is a human donor in good health. Each CDR3 is given with its conserved first and last residue. A D gene is named only where the DNA matches it firmly. Size is omitted from some rows. Given values are once, few, many or a class for expanded clones.

len	abundance	v_gene	j_gene	d_gene	CDR3nt	CDR3aa
16	.	TRBV5-4	TRBJ2-7	.	TGTGCCAGCAGCTTGGGGTCGGCGGGGATTCACTACGAGCAGTACTTC	CASSLGSAGIHYEQYF
12	once	TRBV6-4	TRBJ1-1	.	TGTGCATCCGAGGAGGGTCGGACTGAAGCTTTCTTT	CASEEGRTEAFF
17	.	TRBV5-6	TRBJ2-7	.	TGTGCCAGCAGCTTGGCTGCGAGGGTGATAGCGATCGGCGAGCAGTACTTC	CASSLAARVIAIGEQYF
13	once	TRBV6-2/TRBV6-3	TRBJ2-1	TRBD2	TGTGCCAGCAACCCCGCGGGGGGCAATGAGCAGTTCTTC	CASNPAGGNEQFF
14	.	TRBV10-3	TRBJ1-2	.	TGTGCCATCAGAACCATACAGGGACTCTATGGCTACACCTTC	CAIRTIQGLYGYTF
14	.	TRBV3-1	TRBJ2-7	.	TGTGCCAGCAGCCAAGGTATAGGCTTCTACGAGCAGTACTTC	CASSQGIGFYEQYF
15	.	TRBV6-5	TRBJ1-5	.	TGTGCCAGCAGAATGAGAGCGTATAGCAATCAGCCCCAGCATTTT	CASRMRAYSNQPQHF
11	.	TRBV29-1	TRBJ1-2	.	TGCAGCGTTATTGGAAACTATGGCTACACCTTC	CSVIGNYGYTF
17	.	TRBV7-2	TRBJ1-2	.	TGTGCCAGCAGCTTAGATTTTGCAGGACGAGCTAACTATGGCTACACCTTC	CASSLDFAGRANYGYTF
15	.	TRBV10-3	TRBJ2-2	TRBD2	TGTGCCATCTTAGGGACTAGCGGGAGCGCCGGGGAGCTGTTTTTT	CAILGTSGSAGELFF
15	.	TRBV7-9	TRBJ1-5	.	TGTGCCAGCAGCTCCGGGGACTATAGCAATCAGCCCCAGCATTTT	CASSSGDYSNQPQHF
13	.	TRBV12-3/TRBV12-4	TRBJ2-5	TRBD2	TGTGCCAGCAGAGCTAGCGGGAGAGAGACCCAGTACTTC	CASRASGRETQYF
13	few	TRBV18	TRBJ1-1	.	TGTGCCAGCTCACCAGGGTCGAACACTGAAGCTTTCTTT	CASSPGSNTEAFF
14	.	TRBV6-2/TRBV6-3	TRBJ1-1	.	TGTGCCAGCAGTTACAAGAATTCCCGGACTGAAGCTTTCTTT	CASSYKNSRTEAFF
14	once	TRBV5-6	TRBJ2-2	.	TGTGCCAGCAGTCCCTGGGGGACGGACGGGGAGCTGTTTTTT	CASSPWGTDGELFF
13	.	TRBV3-1	TRBJ1-1	.	TGTGCCAGCAGCCAAGATGAGAACACTGAAGCTTTCTTT	CASSQDENTEAFF
13	few	TRBV20-1	TRBJ2-4	TRBD2	TGCAGTGCCCTAAGGACTAGCGGAAACATTCAGTACTTC	CSALRTSGNIQYF
16	.	TRBV19	TRBJ2-2	TRBD1	TGTGCCAGTAGTATAGTCAGGACAGGGGGCTCCGGGGAGCTGTTTTTT	CASSIVRTGGSGELFF
18	.	TRBV3-1	TRBJ2-5	TRBD2	TGTGCCAGCAGCCAAGGTCGACTAGCGGGAATGTACCAAGAGACCCAGTACTTC	CASSQGRLAGMYQETQYF
13	.	TRBV3-1	TRBJ2-1	.	TGTGCCAGCAGCCAAGGAGTCGGAGACGAGCAGTTCTTC	CASSQGVGDEQFF
14	.	TRBV12-3/TRBV12-4	TRBJ2-3	.	TGTGCCAGCAGTTTACTTTTCCGTCTTCCCACGCAGTATTTT	CASSLLFRLPTQYF
14	.	TRBV3-1	TRBJ1-6	.	TGTGCCAGCAGCCCTATGGGGGGCAATTCACCCCTCCACTTT	CASSPMGGNSPLHF
14	.	TRBV3-1	TRBJ1-2	.	TGTGCCAGCAGGGGGGTCGGGCCGATCTATGGCTACACCTTC	CASRGVGPIYGYTF
13	.	TRBV19	TRBJ1-1	.	TGTGCCAGTAGCAAGGGACGGAACACTGAAGCTTTCTTT	CASSKGRNTEAFF
19	.	TRBV2	TRBJ2-5	TRBD2	TGTGCCAGCAGTGAAATGACGGGGGGAATCAAAATCGCATCGGAGACCCAGTACTTC	CASSEMTGGIKIASETQYF
13	.	TRBV30	TRBJ1-2	TRBD1	TGTGCCTGGAGTGCAACAGGGGACTATGGCTACACCTTC	CAWSATGDYGYTF
18	.	TRBV5-4	TRBJ2-1	TRBD2	TGTGCCAGCAGCCGGGGACTAGCGGGAGCGGGCTCCTACAATGAGCAGTTCTTC	CASSRGLAGAGSYNEQFF
16	.	TRBV27	TRBJ1-2	.	TGTGCCAGCAGTTTATTGGGGGACCAATATAACTATGGCTACACCTTC	CASSLLGDQYNYGYTF
13	once	TRBV30	TRBJ1-2	.	TGTGCCTGGAGTGTGAGGGGAGTGTATGGCTACACCTTC	CAWSVRGVYGYTF
14	.	TRBV11-2	TRBJ1-1	.	TGTGCCAGCAGCTTAGTGCGGGGGTTCAGTGAAGCTTTCTTT	CASSLVRGFSEAFF
13	.	TRBV6-4	TRBJ1-2	.	TGTGCCAGCAGAAATCCCGAGTCCTATGGCTACACCTTC	CASRNPESYGYTF
12	.	TRBV30	TRBJ2-1	.	TGTGCCTGGTCGAAGAGGGGAAATGAGCAGTTCTTC	CAWSKRGNEQFF
14	.	TRBV20-1	TRBJ1-2	.	TGCAGTGCTAACGCCGGGGGGAGGTTATATGGCTACACCTTC	CSANAGGRLYGYTF
15	.	TRBV5-1	TRBJ2-5	.	TGCGCCAGCAGCTTGGGGGGCAGGCGGGAAGAGACCCAGTACTTC	CASSLGGRREETQYF
11	.	TRBV10-3	TRBJ2-7	.	TGTGCCATCAGTGCAGCCTACGAGCAGTACTTC	CAISAAYEQYF
13	.	TRBV18	TRBJ2-5	.	TGTGCCAGCTCACCCTTGGGGCAAGAGACCCAGTACTTC	CASSPLGQETQYF
16	.	TRBV7-3	TRBJ2-3	.	TGTGCCAGCAGCTTTGGGGGGCGAGCACCCACAGATACGCAGTATTTT	CASSFGGRAPTDTQYF
14	.	TRBV20-1	TRBJ1-1	TRBD1	TGCAGTGCTAGAGCCGGGACAGGGCTTCCTGAAGCTTTCTTT	CSARAGTGLPEAFF
15	.	TRBV6-1	TRBJ2-5	TRBD1	TGTGCCAGCAGTCATTGGGACAGCTCTGGAGAGACCCAGTACTTC	CASSHWDSSGETQYF
14	.	TRBV29-1	TRBJ1-2	.	TGCAGCGTTGATGGGGGACCCGATTTATATGGCTACACCTTC	CSVDGGPDLYGYTF
15	.	TRBV27	TRBJ2-3	.	TGTGCCAGCTCGGGACTGGCTAGAGGCACAGATACGCAGTATTTT	CASSGLARGTDTQYF
14	few	TRBV27	TRBJ2-3	.	TGTGCCAGCAGTTTAGGTCTAGCAGCAGATACGCAGTATTTT	CASSLGLAADTQYF
13	.	TRBV7-3	TRBJ2-7	.	TGTGCCAGCAGCTCCGCCCGAATGGGGGAGCAGTACTTC	CASSSARMGEQYF
13	.	TRBV5-1	TRBJ2-1	.	TGCGCCAGCAGCGCCCTAGACTTCAATGAGCAGTTCTTC	CASSALDFNEQFF
13	.	TRBV30	TRBJ1-1	.	TGTGCCTGGAGCAACGGGTTCCACACTGAAGCTTTCTTT	CAWSNGFHTEAFF
15	.	TRBV20-1	TRBJ1-1	TRBD1	TGCAGTGCTAGTCCCGGGACAGGGACCTACACTGAAGCTTTCTTT	CSASPGTGTYTEAFF
14	.	TRBV7-2	TRBJ2-6	.	TGTGCCAGCAGCCTGCTGAGAGGGGCCAACGTCCTGACTTTC	CASSLLRGANVLTF
16	.	TRBV20-1	TRBJ2-7	.	TGCAGTGCTACCTCGAGGGACTCTACCATATCCTACGAGCAGTACTTC	CSATSRDSTISYEQYF
14	.	TRBV19	TRBJ1-2	.	TGTGCCACTCCGGAACAGAGAGATAACTATGGCTACACCTTC	CATPEQRDNYGYTF
14	.	TRBV5-1	TRBJ1-5	.	TGCGCCAGCAGCTTGGGACAGATAAATCAGCCCCAGCATTTT	CASSLGQINQPQHF
12	.	TRBV6-6	TRBJ2-3	.	TGTGCCAGCAGTTACGGGTCGGATACGCAGTATTTT	CASSYGSDTQYF